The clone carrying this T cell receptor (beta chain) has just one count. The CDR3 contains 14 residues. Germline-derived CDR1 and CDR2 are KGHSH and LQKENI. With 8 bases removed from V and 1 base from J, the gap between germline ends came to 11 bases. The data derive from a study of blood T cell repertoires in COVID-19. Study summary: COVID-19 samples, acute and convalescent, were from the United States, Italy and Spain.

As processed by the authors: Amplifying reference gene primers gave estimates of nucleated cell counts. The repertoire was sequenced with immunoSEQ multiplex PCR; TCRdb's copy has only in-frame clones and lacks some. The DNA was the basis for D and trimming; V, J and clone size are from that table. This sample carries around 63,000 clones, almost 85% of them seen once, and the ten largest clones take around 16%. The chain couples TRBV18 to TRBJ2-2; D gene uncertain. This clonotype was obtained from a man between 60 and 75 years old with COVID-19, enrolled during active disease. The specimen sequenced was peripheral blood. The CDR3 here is CASLGALNTGELFF. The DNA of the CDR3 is TGTGCCAGCCTAGGAGCTTTGAACACCGGGGAGCTGTTTTTT.